The rows below give T cell receptor beta chains drawn from one sample of a study of tumour-infiltrating T cells in Burkitt lymphoma. Profiling relied on immunoSEQ multiplex PCR, and the TCRdb table lists in-frame clones only, not all of them. The table lists more than 45,000 clones, around 30% of them singletons. Material: tumor tissue. All receptors derive from a human donor with Burkitt lymphoma. The CDR3 runs from the conserved cysteine through the conserved F or W. D genes are given only for firm matches. Clone size is not always given. Where it is, it says once, few, many or a class for expanded clones.

TRBJ1-1 TRBV2 . . TGTGCCAGCAGTGTAACAGGGAGTAGCACTGAAGCTTTCTTT CASSVTGSSTEAFF
TRBJ2-1 TRBV4-1 TRBD1 few TGCGCCAGCAGCCAGAGACAGGGCTCCTACAATGAGCAGTTCTTC CASSQRQGSYNEQFF
TRBJ1-6 TRBV19 TRBD1 . TGTGCCAGTAGTCGGACAGGGCCCAATTCACCCCTCCACTTT CASSRTGPNSPLHF
TRBJ2-1 TRBV9 TRBD2 few TGTGCCAGCAGCCCTAGCGGGGGATTGAATGAGCAGTTCTTC CASSPSGGLNEQFF
TRBJ1-2 TRBV5-1 TRBD1 few TGCGCCAGCAGCTTGGTGAGCGGACAGGGGGCCTATGGCTACACCTTC CASSLVSGQGAYGYTF
TRBJ1-6 TRBV27 . few TGTGCCAGCCGCTTTGGGACACCGAATAATTCACCCCTCCACTTT CASRFGTPNNSPLHF
TRBJ1-5 TRBV7-2 . . TGTGCCAGCAGCTTAAGTTTGGGGGAGCCCCAGCATTTT CASSLSLGEPQHF
TRBJ1-6 TRBV5-1 TRBD1 once TGCGCCAGCAGACCGGACAGGGCCGGCACCCTCCACTTT CASRPDRAGTLHF
TRBJ1-4 TRBV6-5 TRBD1 . TGTGCCAGCAGCCCACAGGGGACGGGTAATGAAAAACTGTTTTTT CASSPQGTGNEKLFF
TRBJ2-2 TRBV19 . . TGTGCCAGTAGTATAGTGGGGGGTACCGGGGAGCTGTTTTTT CASSIVGGTGELFF
TRBJ1-1 TRBV7-9 . . TGTGCCAGCAGCCCCTCCGAGCTCACTGAAGCTTTCTTT CASSPSELTEAFF
TRBJ1-5 TRBV20-1 . few TGCAGTGCTGGGCCCCAGCATTTT CSAGPQHF
TRBJ1-1 TRBV7-3 TRBD1 . TGTGCCAGCAGCTCTACAGGGGGGAACACTGAAGCTTTCTTT CASSSTGGNTEAFF
TRBJ2-2 TRBV18 . few TGTGCCAGCTCTCCCCTTCGGGGAGCCGGGGAGCTGTTTTTT CASSPLRGAGELFF
TRBJ2-3 TRBV19 TRBD1 . TGTGCCAGTAGTCTTTCCCAACCGACAGGGTCAGATACGCAGTATTTT CASSLSQPTGSDTQYF
TRBJ1-1 TRBV2 . . TGTGCCAGCAGTCCTTCAGTTCAATGGGCTTTCTTT CASSPSVQWAFF
TRBJ1-5 TRBV28 . . TGTGCCAGCAGTTCGAGCCCCTCCAATCAGCCCCAGCATTTT CASSSSPSNQPQHF
TRBJ2-3 TRBV5-1 . few TGCGCCAGCAGCTCGGGACAAAACACAGATACGCAGTATTTT CASSSGQNTDTQYF
TRBJ1-2 TRBV5-6 . few TGTGCCAGCAGCCCCCGCCGGGGAAGGGGCTACACCTTC CASSPRRGRGYTF
TRBJ2-5 TRBV18 TRBD2 . TGTGCCAGCTCAGAAACTAGCGGGGACACAACCCAGTACTTC CASSETSGDTTQYF
TRBJ2-3 TRBV7-2 . . TGTGCCAGCGGAAGGGGCGAAGTCACAGATACGCAGTATTTT CASGRGEVTDTQYF
TRBJ1-2 TRBV10-3 TRBD1 few TGTGCCATCAGCGACACAGGGGCCGATGGCTACACCTTC CAISDTGADGYTF
TRBJ2-6 TRBV7-9 . few TGTGCCAGCAGCTATTACAGCTCTGGGGCCAACGTCCTGACTTTC CASSYYSSGANVLTF
TRBJ1-5 TRBV4-2 . . TGTGCCAGCAGCTCAATAGGTCGGGATCAGCCCCAGCATTTT CASSSIGRDQPQHF
TRBJ1-2 TRBV5-4 TRBD1 . TGTGCCAGCAGCTCCGGGACAGAGGGTGGCTACACCTTC CASSSGTEGGYTF
TRBJ1-2 TRBV4-2 TRBD1 . TGTGCCAGCAGCCAAACAGGGGCGGGCGGCTACACCTTC CASSQTGAGGYTF
TRBJ1-5 TRBV2 . few TGTGCCAGCAGTGCTTCGACTGCCAATCAGCCCCAGCATTTT CASSASTANQPQHF
TRBJ2-7 TRBV6-5 . few TGTGCCAGCAGTTACTGGCAGTCCTACGAGCAGTACTTC CASSYWQSYEQYF
TRBJ2-1 TRBV18 TRBD1 . TGTGCCAGCTCACCAGGAACAGGGGGCCGCAATGAGCAGTTCTTC CASSPGTGGRNEQFF
TRBJ1-1 TRBV19 TRBD1 . TGTGCCAGTAGTCGACCAGGGACAGTCACTGAAGCTTTCTTT CASSRPGTVTEAFF
TRBJ2-1 TRBV6-1 . . TGTGCCAGCAGACCTACAGGGCATGAGCAGTTCTTC CASRPTGHEQFF
TRBJ2-1 TRBV5-1 . . TGCGCCAGCAGCTGGCGCGGGGAGCAGTTCTTC CASSWRGEQFF